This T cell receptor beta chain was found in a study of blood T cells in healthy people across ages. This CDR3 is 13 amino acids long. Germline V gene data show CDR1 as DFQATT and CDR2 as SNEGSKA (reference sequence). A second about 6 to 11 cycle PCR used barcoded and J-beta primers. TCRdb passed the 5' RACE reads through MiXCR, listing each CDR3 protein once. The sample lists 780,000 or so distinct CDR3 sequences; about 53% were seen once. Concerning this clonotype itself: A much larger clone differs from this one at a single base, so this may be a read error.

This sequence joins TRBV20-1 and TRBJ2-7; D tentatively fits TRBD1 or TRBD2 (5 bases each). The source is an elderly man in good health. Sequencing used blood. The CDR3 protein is CGARSGAGYEQYF. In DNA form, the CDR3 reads TGCGGTGCTAGATCCGGGGCGGGCTACGAGCAGTACTTC.